These 10 T cell receptor beta chains came from one sample sequenced in a study of vaccination and CD4 T cells after COVID-19. Treatment noted: approximately 9-day PBMC culture with coronavirus spike peptide pools or control peptides (ViraFEST assay). Samples of CD4+ T cells were obtained from the unexposed donor before the COVID-19 pandemic (2011-2018). The Oncomine TCR Beta short-read assay was what sequenced the DNA obtained from cultured CD4+ T cells. One entry per CDR3 protein results from TCRdb running MiXCR on the PCR reads. This sample carries some 2,900 distinct CDR3 sequences, about 29% of them seen once, and the ten largest clones take about three fifths. The antigens for these receptors are not known. The sample consisted of CD4+ T cells from blood, cultured in vitro. These receptors were collected from a human donor in good health.

In its sample, this clonotype was seen a few times. This chain links TRBV20-1 with TRBJ2-2; 11 nucleotides match TRBD2. CDR3 size: 16 residues. J was trimmed by 5 bases and V by 2 bases; bases with no gene match: 7. Germline lookup yields CDR1 DFQATT and CDR2 SNEGSKA (reference sequence). The CDR3 protein is CSARPGLAERTGELFF. CDR3 DNA sequence: TGCAGTGCTAGACCGGGACTAGCGGAGAGGACCGGGGAGCTGTTTTTT.

The chain is built from TRBV7-3 and TRBJ1-6, with D perhaps TRBD1 (5 bases). CDR1 is SGHTA and CDR2 is FQGTGA in the germline V gene. The CDR3 covers 15 residues. Trimming left V 1 base short and J 10 bases short, with 14 bases between. The CDR3 DNA sequence: TGTGCCAGCAGCTTAAGAGGGGCGTTTGAATCACCCCTCCACTTT. Amino acids: CASSLRGAFESPLHF.

The chain employs TRBV27 and TRBJ2-7; the D gene is possibly TRBD1 (6 bases). Germline V lookup: CDR1 MNHEY, CDR2 SMNVEV (reference sequence). The CDR3 is made up of 14 amino acids. With 6 bases removed from V and 1 base from J, the gap between germline ends came to 13 bases. The CDR3 bases are TGTGCCAGCAGAGGGGGTTTTCGGTCCTACGAGCAGTACTTC. The encoded protein is CASRGGFRSYEQYF.

Within the sample, this clonotype is medium-sized. The chain employs TRBV15 and TRBJ2-7, with TRBD2 matching over 10 bases. The V segment lost 4 bases and the J segment 0 bases; nucleotides outside the gene matches: 12. CDR1 and CDR2 from the germline V gene are LNHNV and YYDKDF (reference sequence). This CDR3 comprises 18 residues. CDR3 nucleotide sequence: TGTGCCACCAGCACACTACCGGGACTAGCGATCAACTCCTACGAGCAGTACTTC. The encoded protein is CATSTLPGLAINSYEQYF.

The chain joins TRBV7-2 to TRBJ2-7, with 12 bases aligning to TRBD2. CDR3 size: 15 residues. V lost 6 bases and J lost 1; bases outside the gene matches: 4. Per germline, CDR1 SGHTA and CDR2 FQGNSA. DNA for the CDR3: TGTGCCAGCAGGGCGACTAGCGGGAGTTCCTACGAGCAGTACTTC. Translated, it gives CASRATSGSSYEQYF.

This clonotype was seen more than once but under ten times. The chain couples TRBV20-1 to TRBJ1-1; unclear D gene. CDR3 length: 18 amino acids. CDR1 and CDR2 from the germline V gene are DFQATT and SNEGSKA (reference sequence). V lost 1 base and J lost 6, with 27 bases in between. Here the CDR3 reads CSARGSGGLTPSNAEAFF. CDR3 nucleotide sequence: TGCAGTGCTAGAGGATCCGGAGGTTTAACCCCCTCTAACGCTGAAGCTTTCTTT.

This clonotype has just a few counts. This chain uses TRBV6-2 or TRBV6-3 with TRBJ2-7; 7 nucleotides match TRBD1. V trimming: 0 bases; J trimming: 0 bases; junction bases outside the gene matches: 5. The CDR3 consists of 16 residues. Per germline, CDR1 MNHEY and CDR2 SVGEGT. CDR3 sequence reads: CASSYSWTGPSYEQYF. The CDR3, as DNA: TGTGCCAGCAGTTACTCCTGGACAGGCCCCTCCTACGAGCAGTACTTC.

As for this clonotype: One end of the junction fails to match germline, which may point to a read error. The chain joins TRBV7-7 to TRBJ2-1, with D unresolved. Germline V lookup: CDR1 SSHAT, CDR2 FNYEAQ (reference sequence). This CDR3 is 14 amino acids long. The CDR3 spells CASSLDRGNNEQFF. CDR3 nucleotide sequence: TGTGCTAGCAGCTTAGATAGAGGAAACAATGAGCAGTTCTTC.

This clonotype was seen a handful of times. The chain is built from TRBV2 and TRBJ1-1, with TRBD1 as a possible D gene (5 bases). V lost 6 bases and J 1 base, leaving 9 bases between the germline ends. The CDR3 extends over 13 amino acids. CDR1 and CDR2 from the germline V gene are SNHLY and FYNNEI. CDR3 sequence: CASRIQENTEAFF. The CDR3 region has the DNA TGTGCCAGCAGGATACAGGAGAACACTGAAGCTTTCTTT.

This rearrangement joins TRBV3-1 to TRBJ1-2; TRBD1 matches 7 bases. With V trimmed by 4 bases and J by 5 bases, 7 bases remained unmatched. The CDR3 sequence is 14 residues long. Germline V gene data show CDR1 as LGHDT and CDR2 as YNNKEL (reference sequence). The CDR3 coding sequence is TGTGCCAGCAGCCCCCGACAGGGTTCATATGGCTACACCTTC. The encoded protein is CASSPRQGSYGYTF.